One and the same sample provided the 15 T cell receptor beta chains below, sequenced in a study of cytomegalovirus exposure and HLA in healthy donors. PCR used 60 Vbeta primers and 13 Jbeta primers. TCRdb keeps only in-frame clones here, not all; method: immunoSEQ multiplex PCR. The sample gives 150,000 to 200,000 clones, just under 80% of which show up once; 5% to 6% is in the top ten. The sample comprised PBMCs. The receptors were gathered from a woman younger than 45 in good health and CMV-seropositive.

The rearrangement uses TRBV10-3 and TRBJ1-5; a possible D gene is TRBD1 (6 bases). CDR1 is ENHRY, CDR2 SYGVKD, per germline. The V end was cut by 0 bases, the J end by 4 bases, with 16 bases between. The CDR3 covers 17 residues. The CDR3 bases are TGTGCCATCAGTGAGTCTCGGGGGGGCCCGTTAAATCAGCCCCAGCATTTT. It is translated as CAISESRGGPLNQPQHF.

The chain uses TRBV7-2 and TRBJ2-1, with a tentative D call TRBD2 (6 bases). V lost 4 bases, J lost 0 bases, and 13 bases lay in between. This CDR3 spans 16 amino acids. Germline CDR1 and CDR2: SGHTA and FQGNSA. The chain's CDR3 is CASSSGDSRSYNEQFF. The CDR3, as DNA: TGTGCCAGCAGCTCCGGGGACTCGCGCTCCTACAATGAGCAGTTCTTC.

This clone occurred once. The CDR3 sequence: CASSIERQRNQPQHF. The CDR3 DNA reads as TGTGCCAGTAGTATAGAGAGACAGAGGAATCAGCCCCAGCATTTT. The chain combines TRBV19 with TRBJ1-5; TRBD1 might be the D (5 bases). Germline V gives CDR1 LNHDA, CDR2 SQIVND (reference sequence). CDR3 length equals 15 residues. The V gene lost 0 bases and the J gene lost 4 bases, with 10 bases spanning the gap.

To note about this clone: Its ends do not fully match the called genes, so a read error is possible. The CDR3 region has the DNA TGTGCCAGCAGGTACTATTCTTCGGGGGACACTGAAGCTTTCTTT. Its translation: CASRYYSSGDTEAFF. The chain carries TRBV6-5 and TRBJ1-1; D might be TRBD1 (5 bases). This CDR3 region has 15 residues. Germline V CDR1 and CDR2: MNHEY, SVGAGI.

J is TRBJ1-2 and V is TRBV4-2, with 7 bases identical to TRBD1. CDR1 is LGHNA and CDR2 is YNFKEQ in the germline V gene. This CDR3 has 16 amino acids. J lost 4 bases, V lost 4 bases, and 12 bases had no gene match. CDR3 in amino acids: CASSPPFGTETYGYTF. The CDR3 nucleotides read TGTGCCAGCAGCCCTCCCTTCGGGACAGAAACCTATGGCTACACCTTC.

The rearrangement links TRBV5-5 to TRBJ1-1; TRBD1 matches at 7 bases. The CDR3 contains 15 residues. The germline V gene has CDR1 SGHKS and CDR2 YYEKEE (reference sequence). J was trimmed by 0 bases and V by 3 bases; bases with no gene match: 5. The CDR3 DNA sequence: TGTGCCAGCAGCTCCTCCGGGACAGTGAACACTGAAGCTTTCTTT. Translating it yields CASSSSGTVNTEAFF.

This rearrangement joins TRBV7-9 to TRBJ1-3, with D possibly being TRBD1 (6 bases). This CDR3 has 15 residues. Germline V gives CDR1 SEHNR, CDR2 FQNEAQ (reference sequence). V was shortened by 4 bases and J by 9 bases, with 19 bases between the two germline ends. The CDR3 DNA is TGTGCCAGCAGCTCCAGGACAGAAGACGTCAGCACCATATATTTT. This translates into CASSSRTEDVSTIYF.

The chain combines TRBV10-3 with TRBJ2-3; 9 bases are a match to TRBD1. With 1 base clipped from V and 3 bases from J, the junction kept 5 bases outside the gene matches. Germline CDR1 and CDR2: ENHRY and SYGVKD. The CDR3 has 16 amino acids. Written as DNA, the CDR3 is TGTGCCATCAGTGAGTTCCGGGACAGGGCTACAGATACGCAGTATTTT. Translated, it gives CAISEFRDRATDTQYF.

The chain employs TRBV10-3 and TRBJ1-1; D is uncertain. CDR1 and CDR2 from the germline V gene are ENHRY and SYGVKD. The CDR3 is 15 amino acids. The V and J ends lost 3 bases and 1 base respectively, with 12 bases between them. The CDR3 protein is CAISDFGLTNTEAFF. The CDR3 DNA reads as TGTGCCATCAGTGATTTTGGACTGACGAACACTGAAGCTTTCTTT.

V gene TRBV27 combines with J gene TRBJ2-7; the match to TRBD1 covers 10 bases. The CDR3 totals 15 residues. Germline-derived CDR1 and CDR2 are MNHEY and SMNVEV (reference sequence). V was pared by 4 bases and J by 4 bases, with 7 bases of the junction left unmatched. The CDR3 nucleotides read TGTGCCAGCAGTTGGGCGGGACAGGGGAATTACGAGCAGTACTTC. Amino acid sequence: CASSWAGQGNYEQYF.

The chain combines TRBV2 with TRBJ2-5; 11 positions agree with TRBD2. The CDR3 contains 16 residues. V was pared by 6 bases and J by 2 bases, with 8 bases of the junction left unmatched. From germline, CDR1 is SNHLY and CDR2 FYNNEI. The CDR3 DNA is TGTGCCAGCAGGGAAACTAGCGGGAGTGGACAAGAGACCCAGTACTTC. Protein sequence: CASRETSGSGQETQYF.

This clone turned up a few times. This chain joins TRBV20-1 and TRBJ1-1; D gene ambiguous. Trimming shortened V by 6 bases and J by 5 bases, and 10 bases separated the two germline ends. The CDR3 consists of 11 residues. Looked up from germline, CDR1 is DFQATT and CDR2 is SNEGSKA (reference sequence). The CDR3 nucleotides are TGCAGTGCCCGAGGCGGGACTGAAGCTTTCTTT. Translated: CSARGGTEAFF.

The V and J genes are TRBV28 and TRBJ2-7; 8 bases are shared with TRBD1. The CDR3 sequence is 13 residues long. With V trimmed by 8 bases and J by 4 bases, 7 bases remained unmatched. CDR1 and CDR2 from the germline V gene are MDHEN and SYDVKM. The CDR3 DNA is TGTGCCAGCGGGAGACAGGGGCGGTACGAGCAGTACTTC. Translation gives CASGRQGRYEQYF.

The chain carries TRBV10-1 and TRBJ1-3, with D unresolved. The V gene's germline CDR1 is WNHNN and CDR2 SYGVQD (reference sequence). This CDR3 has 13 amino acids. V lost 8 bases, J lost 2 bases, and 10 bases lay in between. CDR3 sequence: CASRPDTGNTIYF. For the CDR3, the DNA is TGCGCCAGCCGACCCGACACTGGAAACACCATATATTTT.

V is TRBV28 and J is TRBJ1-6, with 8 bases lining up with TRBD1. V trimming: 6 bases; J trimming: 0 bases; junction bases outside the gene matches: 10. Germline CDR1 is MDHEN and CDR2 is SYDVKM. This CDR3 region has 18 residues. The CDR3 DNA reads as TGTGCCAGCAGCTTTCGGACAGGGTTAATCTCCTATAATTCACCCCTCCACTTT. Residues: CASSFRTGLISYNSPLHF.